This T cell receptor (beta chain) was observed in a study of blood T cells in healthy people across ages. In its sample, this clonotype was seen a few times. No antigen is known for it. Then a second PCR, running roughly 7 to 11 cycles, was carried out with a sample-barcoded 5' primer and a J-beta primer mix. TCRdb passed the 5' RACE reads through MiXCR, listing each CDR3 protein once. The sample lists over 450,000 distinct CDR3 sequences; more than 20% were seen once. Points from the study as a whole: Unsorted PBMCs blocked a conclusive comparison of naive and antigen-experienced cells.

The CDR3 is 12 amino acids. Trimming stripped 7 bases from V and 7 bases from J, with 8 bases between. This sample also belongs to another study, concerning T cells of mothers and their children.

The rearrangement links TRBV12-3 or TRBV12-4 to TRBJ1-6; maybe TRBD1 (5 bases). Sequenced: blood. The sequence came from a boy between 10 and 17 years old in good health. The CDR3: CASNYRNSPLHF. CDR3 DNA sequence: TGTGCCAGCAACTACAGGAATTCACCCCTCCACTTT.